These T cell receptor beta chains were read from a single sample in a study of cytomegalovirus exposure and HLA in healthy donors. TCRdb keeps only in-frame clones here, not all; method: immunoSEQ multiplex PCR. The top ten hold more than 1.4% of the sample, which has 150,000 to 200,000 clones, around 88% seen once. Sequencing input: PBMCs. The receptors stem from a woman aged 18-30 years in good health and CMV-seronegative. CDR3s include the opening cysteine and the closing phenylalanine or tryptophan. D genes are given only for firm matches. Clone size is shown for a subset of rows, as once, few, many or a class of expanded clone.

cdr3_nt	cdr3_aa	clone_size	d_call	v_call	j_call
TGTGCCAGCAGTCGGACTGCAGCTGGAAACACCATATATTTT	CASSRTAAGNTIYF	.	.	TRBV27	TRBJ1-3
TGTGCCTGGGGCAGGTCCTCTGGAAACACCATATATTTT	CAWGRSSGNTIYF	once	.	TRBV30	TRBJ1-3
TGTGCCAGCTCACTAGGGACAGAGGGGAACACTGAAGCTTTCTTT	CASSLGTEGNTEAFF	.	TRBD1	TRBV18	TRBJ1-1
TGCGCCAGCAGCTTGGTATTGACAGGCTACGAGCAGTACTTC	CASSLVLTGYEQYF	.	.	TRBV5-1	TRBJ2-7
TGTGCCAGCAGCCCTCCGGGACAGGGGGCTGACGAGCAGTACTTC	CASSPPGQGADEQYF	.	TRBD1	TRBV14	TRBJ2-7
TGTGCCAGCATTAAGGACAGGGGATCTAATGAAAAACTGTTTTTT	CASIKDRGSNEKLFF	.	TRBD1	TRBV2	TRBJ1-4
TGTGCCAGCAGCCCTAGGTGGGAGACCCAGTACTTC	CASSPRWETQYF	.	.	TRBV5-8	TRBJ2-5
TGTGCCAGCAGCGTAGCTGGGGTTAGCAGGACTAGCTCCGAGGAGACCCAGTACTTC	CASSVAGVSRTSSEETQYF	.	TRBD2	TRBV9	TRBJ2-5
TGCAGCGTCTCAAATAGGGACAGGGCCACTGAAGCTTTCTTT	CSVSNRDRATEAFF	.	TRBD1	TRBV29-1	TRBJ1-1
TGTGCCAGCAGTTACCTCGACAGGACGCTGATCTATGGCTACACCTTC	CASSYLDRTLIYGYTF	.	.	TRBV6-5	TRBJ1-2
TGCGCCAGCAGCTTGGAATGGGTAGGAGGACCTTCACCCCTCCACTTT	CASSLEWVGGPSPLHF	few	.	TRBV5-1	TRBJ1-6
TGTGCCAGCAGTAACCGACTAGCAGATACGCAGTATTTT	CASSNRLADTQYF	.	.	TRBV6-5	TRBJ2-3
TGTGCCTGGAGTCGGAGCAATCAGCCCCAGCATTTT	CAWSRSNQPQHF	few	.	TRBV30	TRBJ1-5
TGCGCCAGCAGCCTAACTAGCGGGGGGACCTCGGAGTTCTTC	CASSLTSGGTSEFF	.	TRBD2	TRBV5-1	TRBJ2-1
TGTGCCATCAGTGAGTCCGGGGGAGGCTACGAGCAGTACTTC	CAISESGGGYEQYF	.	.	TRBV10-3	TRBJ2-7
TGTGCCAGCAGCCAAGCGGGACTAGCGGGGGCCTACGAGCAGTACTTC	CASSQAGLAGAYEQYF	.	TRBD2	TRBV4-2	TRBJ2-7
TGTGCCAGCAGTGAAGGGGGGCAGCACTCTGAAAAACTGTTTTTT	CASSEGGQHSEKLFF	.	.	TRBV6-1	TRBJ1-4
TGTGCCAGTTCCGCAGGGCCCGGGGGCTATGGCTACACCTTC	CASSAGPGGYGYTF	many	.	TRBV19	TRBJ1-2
TGTGCCAGCTCACCATCCGGGTGGACCCAGTACTTC	CASSPSGWTQYF	.	.	TRBV18	TRBJ2-5
TGTGCCAGCAGCTTCGAGATCCGTCTAGCGAGTCTCAATACCTACGAGCAGTACTTC	CASSFEIRLASLNTYEQYF	.	.	TRBV11-2	TRBJ2-7
TGTGCCAGCAGCACAAGAAGGGGCCAGGAGACCCAGTACTTC	CASSTRRGQETQYF	.	.	TRBV14	TRBJ2-5
TGCGCCAGCAGCTTTATAGTAGCGGGAGACCAAGAGACCCAGTACTTC	CASSFIVAGDQETQYF	.	TRBD2	TRBV5-1	TRBJ2-5
TGTGCCAGCAGCAGGGATTATTTGGAGACCCAGTACTTC	CASSRDYLETQYF	.	.	TRBV25-1	TRBJ2-5
TGTGCCAGCAGCCGGGACATCTCTCAGGGTACGCAGTATTTT	CASSRDISQGTQYF	.	.	TRBV6-5	TRBJ2-3
TGTGCCAGCAGCGTAGGACGACAGACGTCTAGCACAGATACGCAGTATTTT	CASSVGRQTSSTDTQYF	.	.	TRBV9	TRBJ2-3
TGCAGCGTCTTCGGGACAGGGGCCGGAAACACCATATATTTT	CSVFGTGAGNTIYF	.	TRBD1	TRBV29-1	TRBJ1-3
TGTGCCAGCAGCTTGGACGTAGCCCCGACGGCTTTCTTT	CASSLDVAPTAFF	.	.	TRBV5-5	TRBJ1-1
TGTGCCAGCAGTCCGGACAGGGGAGTCAATCAGCCCCAGCATTTT	CASSPDRGVNQPQHF	.	TRBD1	TRBV6-5	TRBJ1-5
TGCGCCAGCAGCCCCCGGGACAGGGGGCTCACTGAAGCTTTCTTT	CASSPRDRGLTEAFF	.	TRBD1	TRBV5-1	TRBJ1-1
TGCGCCAGCAGCCTTGGACCGGTTACTAGGATTCAAGATACGCAGTATTTT	CASSLGPVTRIQDTQYF	.	.	TRBV5-1	TRBJ2-3
TGCAGTTACGGGGGACAGGGACTAGCGGGGGCCGCCCCGCAAGAGACCCAGTACTTC	CSYGGQGLAGAAPQETQYF	.	TRBD2	TRBV29-1	TRBJ2-5
TGTGCCTGGAACGCGGGGCAAATGAACACTGAAGCTTTCTTT	CAWNAGQMNTEAFF	.	.	TRBV30	TRBJ1-1
TGTGCCAGCAGTTTCCGCCTATCAGATACGCAGTATTTT	CASSFRLSDTQYF	.	.	TRBV28	TRBJ2-3
TGTGCCAGCAGCGTAGCTACAGATACGCAGTATTTT	CASSVATDTQYF	.	.	TRBV9	TRBJ2-3